The rows below give T cell receptor beta chains drawn from one sample of a study of graft-versus-host responses after intestinal transplantation. TCRdb's table, derived via immunoSEQ multiplex PCR, lists solely in-frame clones and lacks some. This sample has about 38,000 clones, with roughly 80% found just once. The specimen was PBMCs, collected 1070 days after transplant. These receptors all stem from a human patient who received an intestinal transplant, so some T cells may come from the graft donor. Both conserved end residues are part of each CDR3. The D gene is left open where the match is weak. Only some rows state a clone size, as once, few, many or a class for expanded clones.

clone_size,cdr3_length,d_call,j_call,v_call,cdr3_nt,cdr3_aa
NA,13,NA,TRBJ2-7,TRBV28,TGTGCCAGCAAGCAATTGAGGGTTCTCGAGCAGTACTTC,CASKQLRVLEQYF
NA,14,NA,TRBJ1-5,TRBV19,TGTGCCAGTAAGGCAGACCCTAGCAATCAGCCCCAGCATTTT,CASKADPSNQPQHF
NA,18,NA,TRBJ1-5,TRBV2,TGTGCCAGCAGTGTCCGATCATCCGGGGGCCAGCTCAATCAGCCCCAGCATTTT,CASSVRSSGGQLNQPQHF
NA,15,NA,TRBJ2-5,TRBV7-4,TGTGCCAGCAGCAGAGGGGGATTGTACCAAGAGACCCAGTACTTC,CASSRGGLYQETQYF
NA,18,TRBD2,TRBJ2-2,TRBV4-2,TGTGCCAGCAGCCAGTATACTAGCGGGAGAGGGAACACCGGGGAGCTGTTTTTT,CASSQYTSGRGNTGELFF
NA,16,NA,TRBJ1-4,TRBV5-1,TGCGCCAGCAGCTTGGGAGTTCAGCCGAGAAATGAAAAACTGTTTTTT,CASSLGVQPRNEKLFF
few,15,NA,TRBJ2-7,TRBV11-2,TGTGCCAGCAGCTTATCTGGAGGGTACTCCTACGAGCAGTACTTC,CASSLSGGYSYEQYF
NA,11,NA,TRBJ2-3,TRBV20-1,TGCAGTGCTAGCGGGACAGATACGCAGTATTTT,CSASGTDTQYF
NA,15,TRBD2,TRBJ2-5,TRBV6-5,TGTGCCAGCACGCGGGCGGGGGGGATCCAAGAGACCCAGTACTTC,CASTRAGGIQETQYF
NA,17,TRBD1,TRBJ1-2,TRBV7-2,TGTGCCAGCAGCTTAGCGATGGGACAGGGAAGGGACTATGGCTACACCTTC,CASSLAMGQGRDYGYTF
few,15,TRBD1,TRBJ1-5,TRBV28,TGTGCCAGCAGTTTATCAGGGGGCTCAGCTCGGCCCCAGCATTTT,CASSLSGGSARPQHF
NA,15,NA,TRBJ1-4,TRBV4-1,TGCGCCAGCAGCCAAGAACGGCAGGGGTGGGAAAAACTGTTTTTT,CASSQERQGWEKLFF
NA,12,NA,TRBJ1-5,TRBV5-1,TGCGCCAGCAGAGGGAGCCCTAGAGCCCAGCATTTT,CASRGSPRAQHF
NA,14,TRBD1,TRBJ2-7,TRBV11-2,TGTGCCAGCGTCAGGGGGCGAGGCCCCTACGAGCAGTACTTC,CASVRGRGPYEQYF
NA,15,NA,TRBJ2-5,TRBV7-2,TGTGCCAGCAGCGGGGGCGGGGTAAAGCGGGAGACCCAGTACTTC,CASSGGGVKRETQYF
NA,15,NA,TRBJ1-5,TRBV19,TGTGCCAGTAGTCCCGAGGGGGGGCTACGACAGCCCCAGCATTTT,CASSPEGGLRQPQHF
NA,14,NA,TRBJ2-3,TRBV19,TGTGCCAGTAGTTCAGAGCCCCGAACAGATACGCAGTATTTT,CASSSEPRTDTQYF
NA,12,NA,TRBJ1-2,TRBV19,TGTGCCAGTAGTGCGGCAGGGAGCGGCTACACCTTC,CASSAAGSGYTF
NA,14,NA,TRBJ1-2,TRBV28,TGTGCCAGCAGTTTATATGGCACTAACTATGGCTACACCTTC,CASSLYGTNYGYTF
NA,15,TRBD1,TRBJ2-3,TRBV5-4,TGTGCCAGCAGCTTGTTGGACAGGGGGACAGATACGCAGTATTTT,CASSLLDRGTDTQYF
few,15,TRBD2,TRBJ2-7,TRBV28,TGTGCCAGCAGTTTGCGGACTAGCGGCTCCTACGAGCAGTACTTC,CASSLRTSGSYEQYF
NA,18,NA,TRBJ1-6,TRBV15,TGTGCCACCAGCAGAGGTCGGTCGAGCCTGGGGGGTAATTCACCCCTCCACTTT,CATSRGRSSLGGNSPLHF
NA,12,NA,TRBJ1-1,TRBV10-2,TGCGCCAGCAGTGAGCCTATGGGTGAAGCTTTCTTT,CASSEPMGEAFF
NA,16,TRBD1,TRBJ2-1,TRBV18,TGTGCCAGCTCCCTTATCGGGACAGGGGGTAGTAATGAGCAGTTCTTC,CASSLIGTGGSNEQFF
NA,16,TRBD2,TRBJ2-3,TRBV18,TGTGCCAGCTCACGGTCGTCAGGACTAGCGAAAGATACGCAGTATTTT,CASSRSSGLAKDTQYF
once,15,NA,TRBJ2-5,TRBV5-1,TGCGCCAGCAGGACAGACCCCGGGGCTGTGGAGACCCAGTACTTC,CASRTDPGAVETQYF
NA,16,NA,TRBJ2-3,TRBV5-5,TGTGCCAGCAGCAAGAAGGGCGCAGGGTATTTGGATACGCAGTATTTT,CASSKKGAGYLDTQYF
NA,14,NA,TRBJ1-2,TRBV6-1,TGTGCCAGCAGTGAAGCGGAAGGACACTCTGGCTACACCTTC,CASSEAEGHSGYTF
NA,15,NA,TRBJ2-2,TRBV27,TGTGCCAGCAGTTTGGTCTGGGCCAACACCGGGGAGCTGTTTTTT,CASSLVWANTGELFF
NA,17,TRBD2,TRBJ2-5,TRBV15,TGTGCCACCAGCAGAGGGCGGACTAGCGGGAGGGGAGAGACCCAGTACTTC,CATSRGRTSGRGETQYF
NA,14,TRBD1,TRBJ1-1,TRBV19,TGTGCCAGTAGTAAGGGACAGGGATTCACTGAAGCTTTCTTT,CASSKGQGFTEAFF
NA,17,TRBD2,TRBJ2-7,TRBV11-3,TGTGCCGTTTCCCGGGACCGCAGGCTAGCGGGAGAGGGCGAGCAGTACTTC,CAVSRDRRLAGEGEQYF
NA,12,NA,TRBJ2-1,TRBV2,TGTGCCAGCACTCAGGTCTACAATGAGCAGTTCTTC,CASTQVYNEQFF
once,16,TRBD2,TRBJ2-7,TRBV5-4,TGTGCCAGCAGCTCAGGACTAGCGGGAGTGAGAGACGAGCAGTACTTC,CASSSGLAGVRDEQYF
once,14,NA,TRBJ2-7,TRBV5-1,TGCGCCAGCAGCTTGGTCGGACAGACCTACGAGCAGTACTTC,CASSLVGQTYEQYF
NA,15,NA,TRBJ1-3,TRBV11-2,TGTGCCAGCAGCTTTCGCAGGGGCTCTGGAAACACCATATATTTT,CASSFRRGSGNTIYF
NA,17,TRBD2,TRBJ2-1,TRBV7-9,TGTGCCAGCAGCTTATTGACCGGGACTAGCATAGACAATGAGCAGTTCTTC,CASSLLTGTSIDNEQFF
NA,14,NA,TRBJ1-2,TRBV19,TGTGCCAGTAGTATTGGGGGCGCCCACTATGGCTACACCTTC,CASSIGGAHYGYTF
NA,16,NA,TRBJ1-2,TRBV7-9,TGTGCCAGCAGCCCGCCCGGACAGCCCTTTTATGCTGGCTACACCTTC,CASSPPGQPFYAGYTF
NA,15,NA,TRBJ2-7,TRBV9,TGTGCCAGCAGCGTAGGGGCAGCAAATAGGGACGAGCAGTACTTC,CASSVGAANRDEQYF
NA,14,NA,TRBJ1-5,TRBV6-5,TGTGCCAGCGGAAAGGACCCTACCAATCAGCCCCAGCATTTT,CASGKDPTNQPQHF
NA,13,NA,TRBJ2-1,TRBV7-6,TGTGCCAGCAGCTTATCAAGCTGGCAAGAGCAGTTCTTC,CASSLSSWQEQFF
NA,17,TRBD2,TRBJ2-3,TRBV6-1,TGTGCCAGCAGTGAAGAAGTGGGCGGGGGGGCCACAGATACGCAGTATTTT,CASSEEVGGGATDTQYF
NA,11,NA,TRBJ1-2,TRBV20-1,TGCAGTGCTAGAGATAATAGCGGCTACACCTTC,CSARDNSGYTF
NA,11,NA,TRBJ1-2,TRBV30,TGTGCCTGGGGACAGAACTATGGCTACACCTTC,CAWGQNYGYTF